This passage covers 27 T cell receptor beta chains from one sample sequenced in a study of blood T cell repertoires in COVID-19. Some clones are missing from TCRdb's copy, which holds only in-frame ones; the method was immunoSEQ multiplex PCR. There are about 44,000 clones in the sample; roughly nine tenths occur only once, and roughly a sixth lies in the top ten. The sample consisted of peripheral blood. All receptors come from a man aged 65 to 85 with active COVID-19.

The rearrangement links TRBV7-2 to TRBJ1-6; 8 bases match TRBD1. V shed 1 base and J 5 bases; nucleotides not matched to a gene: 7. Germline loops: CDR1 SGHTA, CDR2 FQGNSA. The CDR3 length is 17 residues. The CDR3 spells CASSLGTGKKNNSPLHF. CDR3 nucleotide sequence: TGTGCCAGCAGCTTAGGGACAGGGAAAAAAAATAATTCACCCCTCCACTTT.

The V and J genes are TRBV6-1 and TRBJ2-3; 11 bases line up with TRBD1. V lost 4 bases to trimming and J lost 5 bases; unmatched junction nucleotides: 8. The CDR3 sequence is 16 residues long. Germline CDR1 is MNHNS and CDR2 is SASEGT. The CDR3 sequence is CASSGMDRGRLDTQYF. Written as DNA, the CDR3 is TGTGCCAGCAGTGGGATGGACAGGGGGCGGTTAGATACGCAGTATTTT.

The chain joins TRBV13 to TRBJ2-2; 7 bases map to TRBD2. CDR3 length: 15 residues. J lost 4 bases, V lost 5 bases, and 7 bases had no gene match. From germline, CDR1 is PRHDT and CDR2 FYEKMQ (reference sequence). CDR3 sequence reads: CASSGTMEVTGELFF. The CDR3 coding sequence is TGTGCCAGCAGCGGGACTATGGAGGTCACCGGGGAGCTGTTTTTT.

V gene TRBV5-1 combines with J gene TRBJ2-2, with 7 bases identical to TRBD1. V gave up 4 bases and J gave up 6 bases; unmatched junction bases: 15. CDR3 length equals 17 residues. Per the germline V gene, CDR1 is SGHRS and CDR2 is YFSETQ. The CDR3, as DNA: TGCGCCAGCAGCACCCGGGACAGTATAGGCGAGGCCGGGGAGCTGTTTTTT. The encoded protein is CASSTRDSIGEAGELFF.

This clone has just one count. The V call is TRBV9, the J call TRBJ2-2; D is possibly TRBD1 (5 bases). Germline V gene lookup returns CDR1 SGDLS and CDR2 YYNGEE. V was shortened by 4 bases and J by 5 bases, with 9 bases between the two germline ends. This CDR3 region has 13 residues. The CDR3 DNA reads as TGTGCCAGCAGCAGGGGTGAAACCGGGGAGCTGTTTTTT. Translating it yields CASSRGETGELFF.

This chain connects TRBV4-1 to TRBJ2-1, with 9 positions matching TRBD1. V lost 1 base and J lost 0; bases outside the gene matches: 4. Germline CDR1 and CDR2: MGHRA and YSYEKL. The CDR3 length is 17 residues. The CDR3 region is CASSQVGGQGSYNEQFF. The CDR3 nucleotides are TGCGCCAGCAGCCAAGTAGGGGGACAGGGCTCCTACAATGAGCAGTTCTTC.

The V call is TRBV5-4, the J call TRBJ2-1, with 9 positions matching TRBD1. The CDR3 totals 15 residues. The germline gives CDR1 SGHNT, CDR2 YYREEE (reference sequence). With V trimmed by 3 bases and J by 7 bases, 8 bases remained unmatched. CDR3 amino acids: CASSSRDRAFNEQFF. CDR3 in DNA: TGTGCCAGCAGCTCCCGGGACAGGGCGTTTAATGAGCAGTTCTTC.

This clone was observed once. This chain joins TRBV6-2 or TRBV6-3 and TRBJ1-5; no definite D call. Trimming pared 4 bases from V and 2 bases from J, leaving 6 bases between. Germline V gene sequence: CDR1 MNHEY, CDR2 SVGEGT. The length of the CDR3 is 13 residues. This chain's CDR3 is CASSSQGNQPQHF. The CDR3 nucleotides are TGTGCCAGCAGTTCCCAGGGCAATCAGCCCCAGCATTTT.

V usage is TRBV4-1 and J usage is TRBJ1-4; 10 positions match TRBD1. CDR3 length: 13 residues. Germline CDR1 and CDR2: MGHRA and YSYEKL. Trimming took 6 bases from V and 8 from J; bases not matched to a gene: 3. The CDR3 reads CASRGTGVEKLFF. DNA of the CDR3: TGCGCCAGCAGGGGGACAGGGGTAGAAAAACTGTTTTTT.

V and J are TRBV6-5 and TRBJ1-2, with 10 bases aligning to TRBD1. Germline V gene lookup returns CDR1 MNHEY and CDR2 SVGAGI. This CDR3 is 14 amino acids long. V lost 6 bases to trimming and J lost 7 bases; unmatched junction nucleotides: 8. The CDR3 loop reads CASRIAGTGAGYTF. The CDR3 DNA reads TGTGCCAGCAGAATCGCCGGGACAGGGGCTGGCTACACCTTC.

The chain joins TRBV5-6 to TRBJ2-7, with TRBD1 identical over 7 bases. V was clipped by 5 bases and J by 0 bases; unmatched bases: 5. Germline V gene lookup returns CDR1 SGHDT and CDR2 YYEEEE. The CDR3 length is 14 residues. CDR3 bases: TGTGCCAGCAGGAAAGGGGGCGGCTCCTACGAGCAGTACTTC. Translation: CASRKGGGSYEQYF.

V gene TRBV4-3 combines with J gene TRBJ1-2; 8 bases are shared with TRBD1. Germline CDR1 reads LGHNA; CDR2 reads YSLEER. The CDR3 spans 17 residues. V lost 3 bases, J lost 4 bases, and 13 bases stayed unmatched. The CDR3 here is CASSHLVGQVGFYGYTF. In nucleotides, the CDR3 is TGCGCCAGCAGCCACCTGGTGGGACAGGTGGGTTTCTATGGCTACACCTTC.

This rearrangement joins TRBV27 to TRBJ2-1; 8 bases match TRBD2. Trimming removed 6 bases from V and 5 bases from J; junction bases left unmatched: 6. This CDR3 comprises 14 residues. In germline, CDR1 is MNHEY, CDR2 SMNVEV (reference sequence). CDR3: CASRRAGANNEQFF. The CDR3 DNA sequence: TGTGCCAGCAGGAGAGCGGGGGCGAACAATGAGCAGTTCTTC.

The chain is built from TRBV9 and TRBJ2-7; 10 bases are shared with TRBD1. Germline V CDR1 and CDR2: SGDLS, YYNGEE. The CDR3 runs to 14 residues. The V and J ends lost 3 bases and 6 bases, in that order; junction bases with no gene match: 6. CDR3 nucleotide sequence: TGTGCCAGCAGCGCCGGGACAGGGGTAGGCGAGCAGTACTTC. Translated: CASSAGTGVGEQYF.

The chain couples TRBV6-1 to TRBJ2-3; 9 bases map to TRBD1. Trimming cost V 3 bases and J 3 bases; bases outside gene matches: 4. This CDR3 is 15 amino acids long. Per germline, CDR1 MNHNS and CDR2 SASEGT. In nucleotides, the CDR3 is TGTGCCAGCAGTGATGTGGGACAGGGAACAGATACGCAGTATTTT. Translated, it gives CASSDVGQGTDTQYF.

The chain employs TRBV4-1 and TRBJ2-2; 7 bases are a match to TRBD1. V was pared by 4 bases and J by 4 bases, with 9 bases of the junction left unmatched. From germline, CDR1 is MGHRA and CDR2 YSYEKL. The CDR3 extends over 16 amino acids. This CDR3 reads CASSPNRGDRTGELFF. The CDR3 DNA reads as TGCGCCAGCAGCCCGAACAGGGGCGATCGCACCGGGGAGCTGTTTTTT.

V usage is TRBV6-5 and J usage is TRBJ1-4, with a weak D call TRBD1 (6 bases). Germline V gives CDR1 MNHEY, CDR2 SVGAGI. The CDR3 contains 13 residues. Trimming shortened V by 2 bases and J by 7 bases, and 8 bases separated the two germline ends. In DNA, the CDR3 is TGTGCCAGCAGTTACAGGGGGGGTGAAAAACTGTTTTTT. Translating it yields CASSYRGGEKLFF.

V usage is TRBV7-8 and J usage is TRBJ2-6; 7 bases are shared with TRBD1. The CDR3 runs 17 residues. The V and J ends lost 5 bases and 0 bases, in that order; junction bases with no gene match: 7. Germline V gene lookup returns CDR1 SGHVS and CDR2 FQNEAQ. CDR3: CASSVDRVASGANVLTF. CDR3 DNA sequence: TGTGCCAGCAGCGTCGACAGGGTTGCCTCTGGGGCCAACGTCCTGACTTTC.

The CDR3 nucleotides read TGCGCCAGCAGCCAAGATCTAGCGAGCACCGGGGAGCTGTTTTTT. This gives the protein CASSQDLASTGELFF. This chain links TRBV4-3 with TRBJ2-2, with a tentative D call TRBD2 (6 bases). V dropped 0 bases and J dropped 4 bases, with 9 bases sitting between them. Germline CDR1 and CDR2: LGHNA and YSLEER. The CDR3 has 15 amino acids.

The CDR3 is CATSPGDRAYEQYF. The CDR3 DNA reads TGTGCCACCAGCCCCGGGGACAGAGCCTACGAGCAGTACTTC. The chain recombines TRBV24-1 with TRBJ2-7; 7 bases fit TRBD1. V lost 7 bases, J lost 2 bases, and 7 bases stayed unmatched. CDR3 length: 14 amino acids. Looked up from germline, CDR1 is KGHDR and CDR2 is SFDVKD.

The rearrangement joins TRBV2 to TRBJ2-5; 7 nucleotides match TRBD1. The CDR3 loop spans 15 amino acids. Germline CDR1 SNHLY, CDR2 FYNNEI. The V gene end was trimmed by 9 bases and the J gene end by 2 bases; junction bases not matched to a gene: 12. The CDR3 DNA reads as TGTGCCAGTAGGGGACAGCCGGTACCACAAGAGACCCAGTACTTC. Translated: CASRGQPVPQETQYF.

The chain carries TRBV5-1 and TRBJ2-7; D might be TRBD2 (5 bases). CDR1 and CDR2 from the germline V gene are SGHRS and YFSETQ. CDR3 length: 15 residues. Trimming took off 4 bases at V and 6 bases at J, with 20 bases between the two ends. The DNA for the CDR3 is TGCGCCAGCAGCCTGGAGGCGGCTAGCTCTCGCGAGCAGTACTTC. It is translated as CASSLEAASSREQYF.

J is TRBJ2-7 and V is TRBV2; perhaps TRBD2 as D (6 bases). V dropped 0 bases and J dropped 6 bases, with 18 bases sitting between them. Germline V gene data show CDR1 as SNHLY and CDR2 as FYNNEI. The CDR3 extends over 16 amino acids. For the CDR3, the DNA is TGTGCCAGCAGTGAAGCGGGGGGAATGGAGAAAAGCGAGCAGTACTTC. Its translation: CASSEAGGMEKSEQYF.

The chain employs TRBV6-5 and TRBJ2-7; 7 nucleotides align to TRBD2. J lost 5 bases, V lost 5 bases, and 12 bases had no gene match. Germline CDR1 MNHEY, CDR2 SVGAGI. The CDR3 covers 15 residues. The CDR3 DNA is TGTGCCAGCAGTCCCCCCTTCCGGGGGGTCAACGAGCAGTACTTC. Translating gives CASSPPFRGVNEQYF.

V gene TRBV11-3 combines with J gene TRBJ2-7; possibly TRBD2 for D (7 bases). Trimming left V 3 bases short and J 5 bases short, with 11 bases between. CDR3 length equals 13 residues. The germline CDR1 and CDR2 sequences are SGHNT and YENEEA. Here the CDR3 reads CASSFAGANEQYF. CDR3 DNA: TGTGCCAGCAGCTTTGCGGGGGCTAACGAGCAGTACTTC.

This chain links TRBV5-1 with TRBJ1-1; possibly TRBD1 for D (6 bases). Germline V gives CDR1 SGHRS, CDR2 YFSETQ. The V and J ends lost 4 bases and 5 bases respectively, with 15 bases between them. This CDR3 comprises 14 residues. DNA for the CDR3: TGCGCCAGCAGCGGAACGGGCAGGGGAACTGAAGCTTTCTTT. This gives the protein CASSGTGRGTEAFF. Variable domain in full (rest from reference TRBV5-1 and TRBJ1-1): KAGVTQTPRYLIKTRGQQVTLSCSPISGHRSVSWYQQTPGQGLQFLFEYFSETQRNKGNFPGRFSGRQFSNSRSEMNVSTLELGDSALYLCASSGTGRGTEAFFGQGTRLTVV.

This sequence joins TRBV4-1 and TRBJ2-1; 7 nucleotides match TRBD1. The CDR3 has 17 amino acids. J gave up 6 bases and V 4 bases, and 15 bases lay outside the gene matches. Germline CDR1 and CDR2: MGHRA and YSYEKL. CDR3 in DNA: TGCGCCAGCAGCCGGCTAACCAGGGGGACGGCGGTCAATGAGCAGTTCTTC. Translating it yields CASSRLTRGTAVNEQFF.